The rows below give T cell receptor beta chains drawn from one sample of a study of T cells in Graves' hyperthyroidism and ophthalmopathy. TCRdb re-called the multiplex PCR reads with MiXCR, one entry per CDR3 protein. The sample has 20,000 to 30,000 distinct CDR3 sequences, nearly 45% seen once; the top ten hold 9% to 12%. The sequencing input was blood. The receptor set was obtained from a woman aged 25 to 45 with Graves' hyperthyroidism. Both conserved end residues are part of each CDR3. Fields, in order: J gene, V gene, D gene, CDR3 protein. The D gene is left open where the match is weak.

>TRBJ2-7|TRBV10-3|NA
CAISDVGGTSYEQYF
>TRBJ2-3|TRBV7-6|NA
CASSLNVNREVTTSTDTQYF
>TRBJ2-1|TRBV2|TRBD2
CASRRTSGSRNEQFF
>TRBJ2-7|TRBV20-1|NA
CSARGRVYEQYF
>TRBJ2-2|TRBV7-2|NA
CASSLGPSGANVLTFGELFF
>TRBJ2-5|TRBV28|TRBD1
CASTTGLGSETQYF
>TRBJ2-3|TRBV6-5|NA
CASSYGFTDTQYF
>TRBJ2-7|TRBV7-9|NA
CASSSSSYEQYF
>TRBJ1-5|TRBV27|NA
CVSSAGTGNQPQHF
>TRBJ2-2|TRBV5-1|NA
CAWRRRGPYTGELFF
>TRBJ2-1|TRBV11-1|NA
CASSYQRGTTEQFF
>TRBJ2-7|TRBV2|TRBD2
CASTGGGSYEQYF
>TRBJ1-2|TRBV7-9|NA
CASFGGYGYTF
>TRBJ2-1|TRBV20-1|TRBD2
CSATPPAGDTDTQFF
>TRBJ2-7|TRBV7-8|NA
CASSFAGEQYF
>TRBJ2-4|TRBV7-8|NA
CASSLVGGGPEF
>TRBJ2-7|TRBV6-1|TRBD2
CASSVDSGGYEQYF
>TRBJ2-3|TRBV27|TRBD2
CASSPILRLAASTDTQYF
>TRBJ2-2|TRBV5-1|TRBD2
CASSLLAGNTGELFF
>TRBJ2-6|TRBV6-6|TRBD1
CASSQTGSGANVLTF
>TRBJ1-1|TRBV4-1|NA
CASSQVVQYTEAFF
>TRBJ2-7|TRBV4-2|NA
CASSQVMARQPSYEQYF